This is a list of T cell receptor beta chains from one sample in a study of response to subunit inactivated influenza vaccine. MiXCR, run by TCRdb on the RT-PCR reads, gives a single entry per CDR3 protein. The table lists approximately 490,000 distinct CDR3 sequences, more than 7% of them singletons. This material consisted of PBMCs from blood, taken less than 25 months after vaccination. Receptors were obtained from a man aged 50 to 69 who received an inactivated influenza vaccine. CDR3s include the opening cysteine and the closing phenylalanine or tryptophan. A D gene is named only where the DNA matches it firmly. Clone size is shown for a subset of rows, as once, few, many or a class of expanded clone.

d_gene	v_gene	j_gene	len	abundance	CDR3aa	CDR3nt
NA	TRBV4-3	TRBJ1-4	14	few	CASSQGRSSEKLFF	TGCGCCAGCAGCCAAGGACGATCCTCGGAAAAACTGTTTTTT
NA	TRBV9	TRBJ1-1	15	many	CASSASGAMNTEAFF	TGTGCCAGCAGCGCCTCAGGGGCGATGAACACTGAAGCTTTCTTT
NA	TRBV3-1	TRBJ2-5	14	NA	CASTRSSWGETQYF	TGTGCCAGCACCCGTTCCAGCTGGGGAGAGACCCAGTACTTC
TRBD1	TRBV19	TRBJ2-2	15	NA	CASSRTGESTGELFF	TGTGCCAGTAGTAGAACAGGGGAGAGCACCGGGGAGCTGTTTTTT
NA	TRBV12-3/TRBV12-4	TRBJ2-6	15	few	CASREDSAGANVLTF	TGTGCCAGCAGGGAGGACAGCGCTGGGGCCAACGTCCTGACTTTC
NA	TRBV11-2	TRBJ2-7	12	few	CASSGPNYEQYF	TGTGCCAGCAGTGGACCAAACTACGAGCAGTACTTC
TRBD2	TRBV29-1	TRBJ2-7	15	few	CSVEEPGTTDYEQYF	TGCAGCGTTGAAGAACCCGGGACTACCGATTACGAGCAGTACTTC
NA	TRBV29-1	TRBJ2-1	15	few	CSVDGIGSSYNEQFF	TGCAGCGTTGATGGGATCGGAAGCTCCTACAATGAGCAGTTCTTC
NA	TRBV7-8	TRBJ1-6	13	few	CASGGHYNSPLHF	TGTGCCAGTGGGGGACATTATAATTCACCCCTCCACTTT
NA	TRBV29-1	TRBJ2-1	14	few	CSVVTSTLFGEQFF	TGCAGCGTTGTCACCTCCACTCTTTTCGGTGAGCAGTTCTTC
NA	TRBV28	TRBJ2-7	12	few	CASSRQISEQYF	TGTGCCAGCAGTCGGCAAATATCGGAGCAGTACTTC
TRBD1	TRBV9	TRBJ1-6	14	few	CASNPTGSVSPLHF	TGTGCCAGCAATCCGACAGGGAGCGTATCACCCCTCCACTTT
NA	TRBV27	TRBJ2-1	17	many	CASSLSSVEGSYNEQFF	TGTGCCAGCAGTTTATCGTCAGTAGAGGGATCCTACAATGAGCAGTTCTTC
TRBD2	TRBV5-1	TRBJ2-3	17	NA	CASSLDRSGSRVNTQYF	TGCGCCAGCAGCTTGGATCGGAGCGGGAGTAGGGTGAATACGCAGTATTTT
NA	TRBV12-3/TRBV12-4	TRBJ1-2	11	few	CASSRDSSYTF	TGTGCCAGCAGCCGGGACTCCAGCTACACCTTC
NA	TRBV9	TRBJ2-1	16	NA	CASILGGGSSYNEQFF	TGTGCCAGCATCTTGGGGGGCGGTAGCTCCTACAATGAGCAGTTCTTC
NA	TRBV18	TRBJ2-3	15	few	CASSPQEAVKDTQYF	TGTGCCAGCTCCCCGCAGGAGGCTGTTAAAGATACGCAGTATTTT
NA	TRBV12-3/TRBV12-4	TRBJ2-2	20	NA	CASSPRRGRITIAYTGELFF	TGTGCCAGCAGTCCTAGAAGGGGGAGGATCACGATTGCATACACCGGGGAGCTGTTTTTT
NA	TRBV21-1	TRBJ1-1	14	NA	CASSNTDLNTEAFF	TGTGCCAGCAGCAATACAGATTTGAACACTGAAGCTTTCTTT
TRBD2	TRBV20-1	TRBJ2-1	17	NA	CSARGGLAGDTYNEQFF	TGCAGTGCTAGGGGAGGACTAGCGGGAGATACCTACAATGAGCAGTTCTTC
NA	TRBV4-2	TRBJ2-5	14	few	CASSQDQGQETQYF	TGTGCCAGCAGCCAAGATCAGGGCCAAGAGACCCAGTACTTC
NA	TRBV20-1	TRBJ1-1	12	NA	CSAILIYTEAFF	TGCAGTGCTATACTTATTTACACTGAAGCTTTCTTT
TRBD1	TRBV20-1	TRBJ2-1	18	few	CSAYASIRGLWVDNDQFF	TGCAGTGCTTATGCCTCAATCAGGGGGCTGTGGGTGGACAATGATCAGTTCTTC
TRBD2	TRBV6-5	TRBJ2-2	17	NA	CASSSPLAGVETGELFF	TGTGCCAGCAGTTCCCCTCTAGCGGGAGTAGAGACCGGGGAGCTGTTTTTT